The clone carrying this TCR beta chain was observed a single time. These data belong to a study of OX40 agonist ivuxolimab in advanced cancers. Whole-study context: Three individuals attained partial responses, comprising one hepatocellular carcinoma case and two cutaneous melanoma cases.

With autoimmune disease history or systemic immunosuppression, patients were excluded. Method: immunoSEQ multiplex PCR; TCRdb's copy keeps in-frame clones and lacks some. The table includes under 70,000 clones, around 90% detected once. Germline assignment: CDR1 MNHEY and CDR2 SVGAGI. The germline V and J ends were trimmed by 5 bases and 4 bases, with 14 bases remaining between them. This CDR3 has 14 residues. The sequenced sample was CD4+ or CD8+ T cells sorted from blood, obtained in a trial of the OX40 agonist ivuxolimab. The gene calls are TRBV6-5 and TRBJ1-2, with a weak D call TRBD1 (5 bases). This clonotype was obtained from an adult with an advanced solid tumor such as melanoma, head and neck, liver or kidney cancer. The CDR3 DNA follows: TGTGCCAGCAGTGAAGGGACGGACGGCTATGGCTACACCTTC. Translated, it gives CASSEGTDGYGYTF.